One and the same sample provided the 16 T cell receptor beta chains below, sequenced in a study of shared clonotypes between healthy human individuals. Sequencing used immunoSEQ multiplex PCR; TCRdb keeps in-frame clones, though not all of them. In the table there are fewer than 600,000 clones, 77% of which are singletons. Sequenced material: PBMCs. The receptors here all came from a woman aged 40 to 55 in good health. Some clones in this sample may be carry-over from other donors' samples.

The chain uses TRBV25-1 and TRBJ1-5, with a possible D match to TRBD1 (6 bases). V shed 4 bases and J shed 1 base, with 14 bases lying between them. The CDR3 runs to 16 residues. The germline V gene has CDR1 MGHDK and CDR2 SYGVNS. CDR3 sequence: CASSVGQKRSNQPQHF. The CDR3 nucleotides are TGTGCCAGCAGTGTGGGACAAAAACGCAGCAATCAGCCCCAGCATTTT.

This clone has a handful of counts. The chain links TRBV19 to TRBJ2-5, with 8 bases fitting TRBD1. The germline CDR1 and CDR2 sequences are LNHDA and SQIVND (reference sequence). This CDR3 is built from 15 residues. The V and J ends lost 1 base and 6 bases, in that order; junction bases with no gene match: 7. The CDR3 sequence: CASSIGQGAFKTQYF. CDR3 sequence (DNA): TGTGCCAGTAGTATAGGGCAGGGGGCGTTTAAGACCCAGTACTTC.

This chain links TRBV28 with TRBJ1-1; no firm D call. CDR3 length: 13 residues. V dropped 2 bases and J dropped 1 base, with 5 bases sitting between them. CDR1 MDHEN and CDR2 SYDVKM come from the germline V gene. The CDR3 loop reads CASSLGQNTEAFF. CDR3 DNA: TGTGCCAGCAGTTTAGGGCAGAACACTGAAGCTTTCTTT.

This chain connects TRBV15 to TRBJ2-7; D remains ambiguous. Germline loops: CDR1 LNHNV, CDR2 YYDKDF (reference sequence). This CDR3 is 15 amino acids long. Trimming took off 0 bases at V and 0 bases at J, with 9 bases between the two ends. The CDR3 coding sequence is TGTGCCACCAGCAGAGATAGAAGGAGCTCCTACGAGCAGTACTTC. Protein: CATSRDRRSSYEQYF.

The rearrangement links TRBV4-3 to TRBJ2-6, with a weak D call TRBD2 (6 bases). Germline V lookup: CDR1 LGHNA, CDR2 YSLEER. V gave up 7 bases and J gave up 4 bases, with 14 bases separating them. The CDR3 runs 15 residues. CDR3 in DNA: TGCGCCAGCAAGGAGGGCCGCTCCGGGGCCAACGTCCTGACTTTC. Its protein product is CASKEGRSGANVLTF.

This rearrangement joins TRBV2 to TRBJ2-2; tentatively, D is TRBD1 or TRBD2 (5 bases each). Per germline, CDR1 SNHLY and CDR2 FYNNEI. CDR3 size: 16 residues. Trimming shortened V by 0 bases and J by 1 base, and 9 bases separated the two germline ends. In nucleotides, the CDR3 is TGTGCCAGCAGTGAAGCGGGACCATGGAACACCGGGGAGCTGTTTTTT. Protein sequence: CASSEAGPWNTGELFF.

The rearrangement joins TRBV13 to TRBJ1-2; tentative D call: TRBD1 (5 bases). The V end lost 5 bases, the J end lost 7 bases, and 11 bases lay between the germline ends. This CDR3 spans 12 amino acids. CDR1 is PRHDT and CDR2 is FYEKMQ in the germline V gene (reference sequence). The DNA of the CDR3 is TGTGCCAGCAGCCCAGGGCGAGCTGGCTACACCTTC. Protein sequence: CASSPGRAGYTF.

The chain employs TRBV2 and TRBJ2-3; D may be TRBD1 (5 bases). The J call may be faulty, since TRBJ1-5 better matches the DNA end. Germline CDR1 SNHLY, CDR2 FYNNEI. The CDR3 covers 15 residues. For the CDR3, the DNA is TGTGCCAGCACGGGCCTAGGGGTTGGCACAGATACGCAGCATTTT. Translation gives CASTGLGVGTDTQHF.

The chain carries TRBV6-5 and TRBJ1-3; 7 bases line up with TRBD1. Trimming took 0 bases from V and 7 from J; bases not matched to a gene: 6. Germline V CDR1 and CDR2: MNHEY, SVGAGI. The CDR3 loop spans 15 amino acids. CDR3 region: CASSYSGQQVNTIYF. DNA for the CDR3: TGTGCCAGCAGTTACTCGGGACAGCAGGTTAACACCATATATTTT.

This clone was observed many times. J is TRBJ2-1 and V is TRBV4-2; a possible D gene is TRBD2 (6 bases). The CDR3 has 16 residues. Trimming cost V 0 bases and J 2 bases, with 11 bases left between them. Germline CDR1 reads LGHNA; CDR2 reads YNFKEQ. In nucleotides, the CDR3 is TGTGCCAGCAGCCAAGATCTGGGCGGGACCTACAATGAGCAGTTCTTC. Its translation: CASSQDLGGTYNEQFF.

Only a few counts were recorded for this clone. The V and J genes are TRBV14 and TRBJ2-5; D is possibly TRBD2 (5 bases). There are 13 residues in the CDR3. Trimming removed 4 bases from V and 2 bases from J, with 8 bases in between. The germline CDR1 and CDR2 sequences are SGHDN and FVKESK. CDR3 DNA: TGTGCCAGCAGCCGCGGACTTCAAGAGACCCAGTACTTC. Translating gives CASSRGLQETQYF. The full variable domain, completed using reference TRBV14 and TRBJ2-5, is EAGVTQFPSHSVIEKGQTVTLRCDPISGHDNLYWYRRVMGKEIKFLLHFVKESKQDESGMPNNRFLAERTGGTYSTLKVQPAELEDSGVYFCASSRGLQETQYFGPGTRLLVL.

This clone occurred a few times. The chain uses TRBV7-2 and TRBJ2-7; D call uncertain. This CDR3 is 13 amino acids long. The V gene lost 3 bases and the J gene lost 5 bases, with 11 bases spanning the gap. Germline values: CDR1 SGHTA, CDR2 FQGNSA. The CDR3 reads CASSLMIRDEQYF. The DNA of the CDR3 is TGTGCCAGCAGCTTGATGATCCGAGACGAGCAGTACTTC.

The rearrangement uses TRBV5-1 and TRBJ2-1, with 7 bases matching TRBD2. There are 15 residues in the CDR3. J lost 8 bases, V lost 0 bases, and 8 bases had no gene match. The germline gives CDR1 SGHRS, CDR2 YFSETQ. CDR3 nucleotides: TGCGCCAGCAGCTTGGCGGTCGGGGGGATTTATGAGCAGTTCTTC. Its translation: CASSLAVGGIYEQFF.

CDR3 loop: CASSVDTSGRIDEQFF. The CDR3 nucleotides read TGTGCCAGCAGCGTAGATACCAGCGGGAGGATCGATGAGCAGTTCTTC. The rearrangement joins TRBV9 to TRBJ2-1; TRBD2 matches 9 bases. The V and J ends lost 0 bases and 8 bases, in that order; junction bases with no gene match: 9. Per the germline V gene, CDR1 is SGDLS and CDR2 is YYNGEE. This CDR3 is built from 16 residues.

The V gene is TRBV6-5, the J gene TRBJ2-7; perhaps TRBD1 as D (6 bases). This CDR3 region has 15 residues. Trimming cost V 0 bases and J 5 bases, with 14 bases left between them. In germline, CDR1 is MNHEY, CDR2 SVGAGI. The CDR3 coding sequence is TGTGCCAGCAGTTACTCGAGGGCAGGGGTGGACGAGCAGTACTTC. Amino acid sequence: CASSYSRAGVDEQYF.

The rearrangement uses TRBV2 and TRBJ2-5; D not certain. Trimming removed 8 bases at V and 5 bases at J, with 9 bases between. The CDR3 is made up of 11 amino acids. Germline assignment: CDR1 SNHLY and CDR2 FYNNEI. DNA of the CDR3: TGTGCCAGCCAAGGGATGGAGACCCAGTACTTC. Translated: CASQGMETQYF.